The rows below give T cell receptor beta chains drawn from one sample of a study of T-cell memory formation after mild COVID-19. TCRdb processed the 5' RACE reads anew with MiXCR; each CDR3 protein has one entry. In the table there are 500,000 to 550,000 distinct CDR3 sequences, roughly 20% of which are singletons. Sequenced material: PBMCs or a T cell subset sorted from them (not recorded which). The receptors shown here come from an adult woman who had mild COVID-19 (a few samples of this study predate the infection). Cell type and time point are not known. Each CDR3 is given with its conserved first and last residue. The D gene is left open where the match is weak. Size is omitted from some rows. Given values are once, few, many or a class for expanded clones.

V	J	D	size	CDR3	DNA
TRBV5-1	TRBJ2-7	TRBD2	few	CASSAGGRDGEQYF	TGCGCCAGCAGCGCGGGAGGCCGGGACGGCGAGCAGTACTTC
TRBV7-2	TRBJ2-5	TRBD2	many	CASSFSGAQETQYF	TGTGCCAGCAGCTTCAGCGGGGCTCAAGAGACCCAGTACTTC
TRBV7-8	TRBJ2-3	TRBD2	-	CASSLAISGSADTQYF	TGTGCCAGCAGCTTAGCGATTAGCGGGAGTGCAGATACGCAGTATTTT
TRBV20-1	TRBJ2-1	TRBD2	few	CSARDGLALSYNEQFF	TGCAGTGCTAGAGACGGACTAGCGCTCTCCTACAATGAGCAGTTCTTC
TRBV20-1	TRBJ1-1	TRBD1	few	CSAPDRGGFRTEAFF	TGCAGTGCGCCCGACAGGGGCGGATTCCGAACTGAAGCTTTCTTT
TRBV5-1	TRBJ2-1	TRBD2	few	CASSFRASGEQFF	TGCGCCAGCAGCTTTAGGGCTAGCGGTGAGCAGTTCTTC
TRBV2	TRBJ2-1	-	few	CASSEGSHYNEQFF	TGTGCCAGCAGTGAGGGGTCCCACTACAATGAGCAGTTCTTC
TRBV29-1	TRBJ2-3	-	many	CSVETAELDTQYF	TGCAGCGTTGAAACGGCTGAACTGGATACGCAGTATTTT
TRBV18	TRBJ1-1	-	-	CASSPSWGETEAFF	TGTGCCAGCTCCCCCTCATGGGGGGAAACTGAAGCTTTCTTT
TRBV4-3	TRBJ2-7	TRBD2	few	CASSQEDHSGNSYEQYF	TGCGCCAGCAGCCAAGAAGATCACAGCGGGAACTCCTACGAGCAGTACTTC
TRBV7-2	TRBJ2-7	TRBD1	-	CASSRGTGGGYEQYF	TGTGCCAGCAGCCGCGGGACAGGGGGCGGCTACGAGCAGTACTTC
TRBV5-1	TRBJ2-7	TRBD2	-	CASSLAAASGGAYPYEQYF	TGCGCCAGCAGCTTGGCCGCGGCTAGCGGGGGGGCCTACCCCTACGAGCAGTACTTC
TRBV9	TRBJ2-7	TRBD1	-	CASSPRQGLYEQYF	TGTGCCAGCAGCCCCCGACAGGGTCTGTACGAGCAGTACTTC
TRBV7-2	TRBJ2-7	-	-	CASSLTERYEQYF	TGTGCCAGCAGCTTAACAGAGCGCTACGAGCAGTACTTC
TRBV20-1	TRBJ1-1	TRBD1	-	CSARPGTARVEAFF	TGCAGTGCTCGACCCGGGACAGCCAGAGTTGAAGCTTTCTTT
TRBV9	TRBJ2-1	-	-	CASSVVAGPLYEQFF	TGTGCCAGCAGCGTAGTGGCGGGGCCCTTATATGAGCAGTTCTTC
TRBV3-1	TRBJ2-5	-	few	CASSQKAGLETQYF	TGTGCCAGCAGCCAAAAGGCAGGGCTGGAGACCCAGTACTTC
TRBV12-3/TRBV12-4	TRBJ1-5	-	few	CASDWGGGDQPQHF	TGTGCCAGCGACTGGGGGGGTGGGGATCAGCCCCAGCATTTT
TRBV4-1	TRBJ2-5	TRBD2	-	CASSQDASGGAVETQYF	TGCGCCAGCAGCCAAGATGCGAGCGGGGGGGCGGTGGAGACCCAGTACTTC
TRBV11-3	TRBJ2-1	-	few	CATGEVEQFF	TGTGCCACTGGGGAGGTTGAGCAGTTCTTC
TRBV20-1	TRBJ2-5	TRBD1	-	CSAAKQGFEETQYF	TGCAGTGCTGCGAAACAGGGGTTCGAAGAGACCCAGTACTTC
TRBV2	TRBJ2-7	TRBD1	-	CASSDSQGAYEQYF	TGTGCCAGCAGTGATAGTCAGGGGGCCTACGAGCAGTACTTC
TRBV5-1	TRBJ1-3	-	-	CASSLYPNSGNTIYF	TGCGCCAGCAGCTTGTACCCCAACTCTGGAAACACCATATATTTT
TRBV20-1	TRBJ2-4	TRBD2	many	CSARDPMTSADLAKNIQYF	TGCAGTGCTAGAGATCCCATGACTAGCGCCGATCTAGCCAAAAACATTCAGTACTTC
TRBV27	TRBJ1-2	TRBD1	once	CASSLQPGQGPYGYTF	TGTGCCAGCAGTTTACAACCTGGACAGGGGCCTTATGGCTACACCTTC
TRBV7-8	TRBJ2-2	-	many	CASSSQTGGNTGELFF	TGTGCCAGCAGCTCTCAGACGGGGGGCAACACCGGGGAGCTGTTTTTT
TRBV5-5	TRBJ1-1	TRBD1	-	CASSLGGQLGGAFF	TGTGCCAGCAGCTTGGGGGGACAGCTCGGGGGCGCTTTCTTT
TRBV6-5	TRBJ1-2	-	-	CASSRQGSNYGYTF	TGTGCCAGCAGTCGCCAGGGATCTAACTATGGCTACACCTTC
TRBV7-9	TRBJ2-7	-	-	CASSDPVGRDEQYF	TGTGCCAGCAGCGACCCGGTGGGGCGGGACGAGCAGTACTTC
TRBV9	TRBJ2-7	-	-	CASSVVKIPGRIFTYEQYF	TGTGCCAGCAGCGTAGTGAAAATCCCGGGACGCATTTTTACCTACGAGCAGTACTTC
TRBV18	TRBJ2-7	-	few	CASSHDRNVYEQYF	TGTGCCAGCTCTCATGACAGGAATGTCTACGAGCAGTACTTC
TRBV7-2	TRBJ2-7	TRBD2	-	CASTTGLAGYEQYF	TGTGCCAGCACCACAGGACTAGCGGGTTACGAGCAGTACTTC
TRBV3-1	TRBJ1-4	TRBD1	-	CASSQGDRGGEKLFF	TGTGCCAGCAGCCAGGGGGACAGGGGAGGTGAAAAACTGTTTTTT
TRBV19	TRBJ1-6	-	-	CASNNQGNNSPLHF	TGTGCCAGTAACAACCAGGGGAATAATTCACCCCTCCACTTT
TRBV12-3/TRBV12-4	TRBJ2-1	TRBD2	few	CASTISAGVYNEQFF	TGTGCCAGCACTATTTCAGCGGGGGTATACAATGAGCAGTTCTTC
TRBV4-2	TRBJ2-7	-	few	CASSQEGAGPYEQYF	TGTGCCAGCAGCCAAGAGGGTGCAGGGCCCTACGAGCAGTACTTC
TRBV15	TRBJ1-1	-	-	CATSRAGVLMNTEAFF	TGTGCCACCAGCAGAGCGGGGGTTCTTATGAACACTGAAGCTTTCTTT
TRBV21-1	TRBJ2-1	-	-	CASTQRGAGGRGYNEQFF	TGTGCCAGCACGCAAAGGGGAGCGGGGGGGCGTGGTTACAATGAGCAGTTCTTC
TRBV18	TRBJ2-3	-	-	CASSPGPGDTQYF	TGTGCCAGCTCACCTGGTCCGGGAGATACGCAGTATTTT
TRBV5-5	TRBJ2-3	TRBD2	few	CASNVPRGLDTQYF	TGTGCCAGCAATGTTCCGCGGGGGTTAGATACGCAGTATTTT